The 22 T cell receptor beta chains in this list originate from one sample, sequenced in a study of shared clonotypes between healthy human individuals. Profiling relied on immunoSEQ multiplex PCR, and the TCRdb table lists in-frame clones only, not all of them. Seen here are some 2.3 million clones, over 85% observed once, and the top ten hold about 0.41%. The source material was naive CD4+ T cells from PBMCs. Subset: CD45RA+ positively selected. Receptors were obtained from a man between 18 and 35 years old in good health. Some clones in this sample may be carry-over from other donors' samples.

This sequence joins TRBV11-2 and TRBJ2-5; no definite D call. CDR3 length: 14 amino acids. In germline, CDR1 is SGHAT, CDR2 FQNNGV. Trimming removed 6 bases from V and 0 bases from J, with 11 bases in between. CDR3 amino acids: CASSLIGYQETQYF. As DNA, the CDR3 is TGTGCCAGCAGTCTAATCGGGTACCAAGAGACCCAGTACTTC.

Details on this clone: The junction departs from germline at one end; a sequencing error may be responsible. The chain carries TRBV7-6 and TRBJ2-3; D is perhaps TRBD2 (6 bases). CDR3 length equals 15 residues. In germline, CDR1 is SGHVS, CDR2 FNYEAQ. The CDR3 sequence is CASSTTAGPTYTQYF. For the CDR3, the DNA is TGTGCCAGCAGCACCACGGCGGGACCCACATATACGCAGTATTTT.

Concerning this clone itself: Other DNA sequences in this sample translate to the same CDR3. J is TRBJ1-2 and V is TRBV6-5; D is undetermined. The germline V gene has CDR1 MNHEY and CDR2 SVGAGI. The CDR3 extends over 14 amino acids. The V end was cut by 0 bases, the J end by 4 bases, with 9 bases between. Written as DNA, the CDR3 is TGTGCCAGCAGTTACTCGATCGGCAGCTATGGCTACACCTTC. Protein sequence: CASSYSIGSYGYTF.

The chain couples TRBV4-2 to TRBJ1-2; TRBD1 matches at 7 bases. The CDR3 covers 16 residues. Looked up from germline, CDR1 is LGHNA and CDR2 is YNFKEQ. The J segment lost 4 bases and the V segment lost 1 base, leaving 9 bases of the junction unmatched. The CDR3: CASSQGLSQGVYGYTF. The DNA of the CDR3 is TGTGCCAGCAGCCAAGGGTTAAGTCAGGGGGTCTATGGCTACACCTTC.

V is TRBV14 and J is TRBJ2-2; no clear D gene. The ends were cut back, 1 base at V and 3 bases at J, with 9 bases in the middle. The germline CDR1 and CDR2 sequences are SGHDN and FVKESK. The CDR3 loop spans 15 amino acids. Written as DNA, the CDR3 is TGTGCCAGCAGCCAAGTCCCTCTCTACACCGGGGAGCTGTTTTTT. This encodes CASSQVPLYTGELFF.

The J gene is TRBJ2-3, the V gene TRBV4-3, with 8 bases identical to TRBD2. V was pared by 4 bases and J by 2 bases, with 2 bases of the junction left unmatched. Germline lookup yields CDR1 LGHNA and CDR2 YSLEER. The CDR3 loop spans 14 amino acids. The CDR3 sequence is CASSRLANTDTQYF. The CDR3 DNA is TGCGCCAGCAGCCGACTAGCGAACACAGATACGCAGTATTTT.

The chain has TRBV27 and TRBJ2-7, with D perhaps TRBD2 (6 bases). The CDR3 totals 16 residues. Germline CDR1 and CDR2: MNHEY and SMNVEV (reference sequence). Trimming removed 2 bases from V and 6 bases from J, with 20 bases in between. CDR3 sequence: CASSLSSGEIWLEQYF. CDR3 DNA sequence: TGTGCCAGCAGTTTAAGTTCGGGGGAGATCTGGCTCGAGCAGTACTTC.

The chain couples TRBV28 to TRBJ2-7; TRBD1 might be the D (7 bases). The germline CDR1 and CDR2 sequences are MDHEN and SYDVKM. Between the trimmed V and J ends, which lost 3 bases and 2 bases, there was a span of 14 bases. The CDR3 has 15 amino acids. The CDR3 nucleotides read TGTGCCAGCAGTTTTTCTCGGGGGACAGCCTACGAGCAGTACTTC. Translated, it gives CASSFSRGTAYEQYF.

This rearrangement joins TRBV25-1 to TRBJ1-1, with a tentative D call TRBD1 (6 bases). Germline CDR1 MGHDK, CDR2 SYGVNS. V was clipped by 2 bases and J by 6 bases, with 10 bases between them. The CDR3 totals 13 residues. In DNA form, the CDR3 reads TGTGCCAGCAGTGAAGGGGGCAGGCCTGAAGCTTTCTTT. Residues: CASSEGGRPEAFF.

DNA of the CDR3: TGTGCCAGCAGCCCGGGGGGTACTTTTAACACCGGGGAGCTGTTTTTT. Its translation is CASSPGGTFNTGELFF. The rearrangement joins TRBV5-4 to TRBJ2-2; 7 nucleotides align to TRBD2. The V gene's germline CDR1 is SGHNT and CDR2 YYREEE (reference sequence). The trim removed 4 bases at V and 2 bases at J, leaving 8 bases unmatched. This CDR3 region has 16 residues. The whole variable domain, filled in from reference TRBV5-4 and TRBJ2-2, reads ETGVTQSPTHLIKTRGQQVTLRCSSQSGHNTVSWYQQALGQGPQFIFQYYREEENGRGNFPPRFSGLQFPNYSSELNVNALELDDSALYLCASSPGGTFNTGELFFGEGSRLTVL.

The chain uses TRBV2 and TRBJ1-5; no clear D gene. Trimming removed 5 bases from V and 1 base from J, with 12 bases in between. Germline assignment: CDR1 SNHLY and CDR2 FYNNEI. CDR3 length: 15 amino acids. The CDR3 region is CASSYGDGSNQPQHF. For the CDR3, the DNA is TGTGCCAGCAGTTACGGAGACGGAAGCAATCAGCCCCAGCATTTT.

A single count supports this clone. The rearrangement joins TRBV29-1 to TRBJ1-1; D gene uncertain. V dropped 1 base and J dropped 4 bases, with 13 bases sitting between them. The CDR3 runs 14 residues. Germline V gives CDR1 SQVTM, CDR2 ANQGSEA. For the CDR3, the DNA is TGCAGCGTTGAAGTCGGAGGGCGGGGCACTGAAGCTTTCTTT. Amino acid sequence: CSVEVGGRGTEAFF.

The V gene is TRBV30, the J gene TRBJ1-2; D ambiguous. Trimming pared 3 bases from V and 8 bases from J, leaving 16 bases between. CDR1 is GTSNPN, CDR2 SVGIG, per germline (reference sequence). The CDR3 contains 13 residues. The CDR3 loop reads CAWSPLWEKGYTF. Here the CDR3 DNA reads TGTGCCTGGAGCCCCCTGTGGGAGAAGGGCTACACCTTC.

The J gene is TRBJ1-1, the V gene TRBV6-5; D is possibly TRBD1 (5 bases). The CDR3 extends over 12 amino acids. The V gene lost 5 bases and the J gene lost 5 bases, with 9 bases spanning the gap. The germline V gene has CDR1 MNHEY and CDR2 SVGAGI. The CDR3 protein is CASSRGETEAFF. The CDR3 nucleotides are TGTGCCAGCAGTAGAGGGGAAACTGAAGCTTTCTTT.

Of note for this clone: Other nucleotide sequences from this sample produce the same CDR3. The V and J genes are TRBV6-6 and TRBJ2-1; D is uncertain. V was cut by 0 bases and J by 4 bases, with 4 bases left in between. Germline values: CDR1 MNHNY, CDR2 SVGAGI (reference sequence). This CDR3 region has 13 residues. CDR3 in DNA: TGTGCCAGCAGTTACTCGAGTTACAATGAGCAGTTCTTC. Protein: CASSYSSYNEQFF.

The chain has TRBV5-1 and TRBJ2-7, with a tentative D call TRBD1 (5 bases). CDR3 length: 15 amino acids. CDR1 is SGHRS, CDR2 YFSETQ, per germline. Between the trimmed V and J ends, which lost 0 bases and 5 bases, there was a span of 15 bases. CDR3 in amino acids: CASSLEQEPRDEQYF. The CDR3 DNA reads as TGCGCCAGCAGCTTGGAACAGGAGCCGCGAGACGAGCAGTACTTC.

The chain has TRBV9 and TRBJ2-1, with 12 positions matching TRBD2. Trimming cost V 4 bases and J 10 bases; bases outside gene matches: 9. The CDR3 length is 15 residues. In germline, CDR1 is SGDLS, CDR2 YYNGEE. CDR3 coding DNA: TGTGCCAGCAGCCCCCGGACTAGCGGGACTGAGGAGCAGTTCTTC. It codes for CASSPRTSGTEEQFF.

V usage is TRBV10-3 and J usage is TRBJ2-7, with TRBD2 identical over 9 bases. Germline V gives CDR1 ENHRY, CDR2 SYGVKD. This CDR3 comprises 14 residues. Trimming took 6 bases from V and 0 from J; bases not matched to a gene: 3. CDR3 DNA: TGTGCCATCAGCCATAGCGGGAGCTCCTACGAGCAGTACTTC. Its protein is CAISHSGSSYEQYF.

This rearrangement joins TRBV28 to TRBJ2-7; 7 positions match TRBD1. The CDR3 spans 14 residues. The germline V gene has CDR1 MDHEN and CDR2 SYDVKM. The trim removed 5 bases at V and 3 bases at J, leaving 7 bases unmatched. DNA of the CDR3: TGTGCCAGCAGTCCTTCCGGGACAGTCTACGAGCAGTACTTC. This translates into CASSPSGTVYEQYF.

The chain carries TRBV6-5 and TRBJ1-2; 11 positions match TRBD1. The V segment lost 6 bases and the J segment 9 bases; nucleotides outside the gene matches: 9. The germline gives CDR1 MNHEY, CDR2 SVGAGI. The CDR3 covers 14 residues. CDR3 loop: CASSPGQGDGRYTF. CDR3 coding DNA: TGTGCCAGCAGCCCGGGACAGGGGGATGGTCGCTACACCTTC.

The V gene is TRBV27, the J gene TRBJ2-5, with 9 bases lining up with TRBD1. Germline V CDR1 and CDR2: MNHEY, SMNVEV (reference sequence). With V trimmed by 5 bases and J by 3 bases, 7 bases remained unmatched. The CDR3 has 15 amino acids. For the CDR3, the DNA is TGTGCCAGCAGTACGAGACAGGGGGGGGAAGAGACCCAGTACTTC. This gives the protein CASSTRQGGEETQYF.

The chain links TRBV2 to TRBJ2-3; D is unresolved. CDR1 is SNHLY, CDR2 FYNNEI, per germline. V dropped 2 bases and J dropped 0 bases, with 9 bases sitting between them. The CDR3 has 15 amino acids. CDR3 sequence reads: CASSERRLSTDTQYF. The DNA for the CDR3 is TGTGCCAGCAGTGAAAGGCGGCTAAGCACAGATACGCAGTATTTT.